Here is one TCR beta chain with its context. For TCRbeta, the library was prepared with unique molecular identifiers. MiXCR, run by TCRdb on the PCR reads, gives a single entry per CDR3 protein. Of 200,000 to 250,000 distinct CDR3 sequences in the sample, approximately 9.5% are singletons; the top ten hold about 6.2%. The sample belongs to a study of T-cell reconstitution after alpha-beta-depleted transplantation in children. Trimming left V 3 bases short and J 8 bases short, with 19 bases between. The CDR3 has 15 amino acids. In germline, CDR1 is MNHEY, CDR2 SVGAGI. The rearrangement links TRBV6-5 to TRBJ1-1; D remains unclear. This receptor was obtained from a human donor who donated a stem cell graft to a child with acute lymphoblastic leukemia. The sequencing used PBMCs from the stem cell graft donor, collected from the stem cell graft. The CDR3 nucleotides read TGTGCCAGCAGTTATATTGCGGGGATATGGGCAGAAGCTTTCTTT. Protein sequence: CASSYIAGIWAEAFF.